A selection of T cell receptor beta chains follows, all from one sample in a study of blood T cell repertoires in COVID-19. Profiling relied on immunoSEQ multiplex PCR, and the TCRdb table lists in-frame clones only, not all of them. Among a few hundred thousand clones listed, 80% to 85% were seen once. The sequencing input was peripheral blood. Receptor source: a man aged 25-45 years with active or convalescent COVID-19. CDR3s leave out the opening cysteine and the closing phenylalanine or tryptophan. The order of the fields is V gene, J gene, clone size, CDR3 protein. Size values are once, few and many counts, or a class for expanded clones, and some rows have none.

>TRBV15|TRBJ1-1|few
ATSRDGDLNTEAF
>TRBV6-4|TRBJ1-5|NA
ASSVSRDQPQH
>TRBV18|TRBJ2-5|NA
ASSPSWERYQETQY
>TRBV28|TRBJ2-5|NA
ASSPIRKRGVQETQY
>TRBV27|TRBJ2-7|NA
ASSLSAGDYEQY
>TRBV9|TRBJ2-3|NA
ASNRDRATDTQY
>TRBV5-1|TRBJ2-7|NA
ASSLANQPGREGEQY
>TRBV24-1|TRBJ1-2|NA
ATSEAGRGYGYT
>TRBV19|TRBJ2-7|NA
ASSIRTTYEQY
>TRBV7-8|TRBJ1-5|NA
ASSAVPGGNQPQH
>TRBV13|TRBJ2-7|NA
ASSLAGPHPYEQY
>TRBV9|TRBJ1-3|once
ASSVPPQNTIY
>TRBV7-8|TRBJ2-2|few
ASSSRHRTSGGAGELF
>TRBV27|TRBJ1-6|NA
ASSLGGVHNSPLH
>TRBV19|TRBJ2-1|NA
ASSNPGLAPF
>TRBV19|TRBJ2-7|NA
ASSSNPNRALDEQY
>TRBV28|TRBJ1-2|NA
ASSGYGNLHT
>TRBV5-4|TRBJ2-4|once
ASSFGDQFTN
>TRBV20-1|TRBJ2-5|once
SVGGETQY
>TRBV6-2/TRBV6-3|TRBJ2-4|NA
ASSYPPGMRDIQY
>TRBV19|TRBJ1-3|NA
ASSPGTAQIPYRVL
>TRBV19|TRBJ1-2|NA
ASSRRDKTNGYT
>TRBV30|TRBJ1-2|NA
SWGQPRLGYT
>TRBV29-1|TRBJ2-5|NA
SVRTGAGETQY
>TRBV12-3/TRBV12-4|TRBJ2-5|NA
ASSPLQETQY
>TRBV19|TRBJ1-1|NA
ASTRQGIMNTEAF
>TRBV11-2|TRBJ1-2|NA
ASSLDSRGANYGYT
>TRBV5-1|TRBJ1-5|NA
ASSLVSGATQPQH
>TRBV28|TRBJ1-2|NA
ASSATQGSRYT
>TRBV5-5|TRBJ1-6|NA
ASSVLGGDNSPLH
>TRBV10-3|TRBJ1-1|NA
AIRTGQGSEAF
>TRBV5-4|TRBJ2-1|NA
ASSLAVSSYNEQF
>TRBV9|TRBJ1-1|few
ASSPRTPGGAF
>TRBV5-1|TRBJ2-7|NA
ASRLAASYEQY
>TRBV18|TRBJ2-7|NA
ASSPVSGTRGYEQY
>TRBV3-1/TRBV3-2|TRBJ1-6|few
ASSPETGSRSPLH
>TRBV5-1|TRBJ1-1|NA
ASSLEGASGTEAF
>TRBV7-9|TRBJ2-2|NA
ASSSSLGPRLHDTGELF
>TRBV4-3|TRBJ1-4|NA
ASSPNPGTGYEKLF
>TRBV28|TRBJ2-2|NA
ASLRGGRLHTGELF
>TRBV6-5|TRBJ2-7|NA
ASDRVEGYEQY
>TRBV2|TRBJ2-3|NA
ASSVHGGQGDTQY
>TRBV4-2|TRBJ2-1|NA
ASSQDGAGAYNEQF
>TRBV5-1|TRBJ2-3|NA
ASSLGTRDRETDTQY
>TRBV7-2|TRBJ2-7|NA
ASSPRGTSGLGYEQY
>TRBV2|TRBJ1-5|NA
ASSERRSNQPQH
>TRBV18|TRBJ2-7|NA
ASLSTEAYEQY
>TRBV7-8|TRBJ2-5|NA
ASSHRDGETQY
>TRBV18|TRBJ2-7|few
ASSPLRGDEQY
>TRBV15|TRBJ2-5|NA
ATSILTGQGGETQY
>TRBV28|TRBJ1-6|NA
ASTGGGLSSPLH
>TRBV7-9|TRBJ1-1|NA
ASADSTGGEAF
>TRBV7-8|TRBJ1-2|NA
ASSPGQGYGYT